These T cell receptor beta chains were read from a single sample in a study of T-cell reconstitution after alpha-beta-depleted transplantation in children. TCRdb passed the PCR reads through MiXCR, listing each CDR3 protein once. Of 500,000 to 650,000 distinct CDR3 sequences in the sample, roughly 11% were seen once. The sample was PBMCs, mostly from graft donor cells, taken 180 days after TCRalphabeta/CD19-depleted stem cell transplant. The receptors here all came from a female patient between 2 and 15 years old who had a stem cell transplant for aplastic anemia, so the T cells may come from the graft donor. Each CDR3 is given without its conserved first and last residue.

CDR3 length,J gene,V gene,CDR3 protein
16,TRBJ1-6,TRBV28,ASSLGPGVGSYNSPLH
14,TRBJ1-2,TRBV4-3,ASSQDLTNRIHGYT
11,TRBJ2-7,TRBV27,ASSFSRMIGQY
11,TRBJ2-4,TRBV28,ASRTGGKNIQY
13,TRBJ2-7,TRBV5-4,ASSLRREISDEQY
16,TRBJ2-3,TRBV12-3/TRBV12-4,ASRGQGLAGGSTDTQY
10,TRBJ2-1,TRBV2,ASSTGTVDQF
12,TRBJ2-3,TRBV20-1,SASRASGTTPQY
10,TRBJ2-7,TRBV18,ASSPNWEEQY
14,TRBJ2-5,TRBV4-3,ASSQEIVQNQETQY
14,TRBJ2-7,TRBV7-2,ASSLVGLAVSYEQY
17,TRBJ2-1,TRBV15,ATSRDSLARLSGPNEQF
11,TRBJ1-2,TRBV7-9,ASSSGQLHGYT
13,TRBJ2-2,TRBV7-2,ASSPQSTPPGELF
15,TRBJ2-1,TRBV20-1,SARVAGRWETYNEQF
13,TRBJ2-7,TRBV5-1,ASSLQGGRMDEQY
12,TRBJ2-1,TRBV29-1,SAGLAGAYNEQF
12,TRBJ2-1,TRBV20-1,SARDRVLYNEQF
12,TRBJ2-3,TRBV28,ASSPAGDTDTQY
11,TRBJ2-1,TRBV5-1,ASSLDLRNEQF
17,TRBJ2-3,TRBV3-1,ASSQDPALLAGPTDTQY
11,TRBJ1-4,TRBV5-6,ASSSRSHEKLF
13,TRBJ2-1,TRBV19,ASSLRRTANNEQF
14,TRBJ2-2,TRBV24-1,ATSDAGTGESGELF
15,TRBJ2-5,TRBV7-9,ASSRPTPLRGGETQY
14,TRBJ2-3,TRBV28,ASRTASVSPPDTQY
12,TRBJ2-1,TRBV20-1,SARRLADVNEQF
12,TRBJ2-7,TRBV7-2,ASSLALASYEQY
12,TRBJ1-5,TRBV6-5,ASSYSQRNQPQH
11,TRBJ2-7,TRBV20-1,SARARVVYEQY
14,TRBJ1-5,TRBV6-1,ASSLGGGGPNQPQH
12,TRBJ2-3,TRBV29-1,SVPLAGGTDTQY
14,TRBJ2-3,TRBV4-1,ASSQGGLAGGDTQY
19,TRBJ1-3,TRBV5-1,ASSPKPQGGTPRPSGNTIY
11,TRBJ2-6,TRBV20-1,SARETGANVLT
13,TRBJ2-5,TRBV29-1,SVEGVSDKQETQY
11,TRBJ2-2,TRBV5-1,ASSRGTNGELF
12,TRBJ2-1,TRBV3-1,ASNRQGAYNEQF
15,TRBJ1-5,TRBV7-9,ASSFWGGDYSNQPQH
14,TRBJ2-1,TRBV7-2,ASSLVGVTSYNEQF
13,TRBJ1-4,TRBV7-8,ASSDLYSYFEKLF
14,TRBJ2-7,TRBV28,ASSLWRLAGADEQY
12,TRBJ2-1,TRBV27,ARIAGGPYNEQF
16,TRBJ1-6,TRBV20-1,SARDPRTGIRRNSPLH